Each of the 10 T cell receptor beta chains below was sequenced from the same sample in a study of T cells in Graves' hyperthyroidism and ophthalmopathy. It was RNA transcripts that yielded the amplified TCR beta CDR3 regions. Primed by the HTBI set, a first-round RT-PCR was run on the TCR CDR3. MiXCR was run by TCRdb on the multiplex PCR reads, yielding one entry per CDR3 protein. The sample has hundreds of thousands of distinct CDR3 sequences, 15% to 18% seen once. What was sequenced was blood. These receptors were obtained from a woman aged 18-35 years with Graves' hyperthyroidism.

This chain uses TRBV3-1 with TRBJ2-7; TRBD2 aligns across 7 bases. The trim removed 0 bases at V and 6 bases at J, leaving 2 bases unmatched. Per germline, CDR1 LGHDT and CDR2 YNNKEL (reference sequence). This CDR3 has 13 residues. CDR3 region: CASSQDWGGEQYF. The CDR3 region has the DNA TGTGCCAGCAGCCAAGATTGGGGGGGCGAGCAGTACTTC.

This clonotype was seen at least ten times. This chain uses TRBV29-1 with TRBJ1-5; TRBD1 might be the D (5 bases). Germline V gene lookup returns CDR1 SQVTM and CDR2 ANQGSEA. Deletions cut 4 bases from V and 0 bases from J, with 10 bases between. This CDR3 spans 14 amino acids. CDR3 sequence reads: CSVATGDSNQPQHF. Written as DNA, the CDR3 is TGCAGCGTTGCTACAGGAGATAGCAATCAGCCCCAGCATTTT.

The sample holds a few counts of this clonotype. The chain joins TRBV19 to TRBJ2-5, with D uncertain. This CDR3 is built from 12 residues. The germline gives CDR1 LNHDA, CDR2 SQIVND (reference sequence). Trimming took 5 bases from V and 5 from J, leaving 9 bases between them. In DNA form, the CDR3 reads TGTGCCAGTAGTGTTGGGGTGGAGACCCAGTACTTC. Protein sequence: CASSVGVETQYF.

This chain links TRBV3-1 with TRBJ2-1; TRBD2 aligns across 9 bases. The CDR3 length is 15 residues. Germline V gene data show CDR1 as LGHDT and CDR2 as YNNKEL (reference sequence). With V trimmed by 5 bases and J by 6 bases, 8 bases remained unmatched. Here the CDR3 DNA reads TGTGCCAGCAGCTATCCTAGCGGGATCGGCAATGAGCAGTTCTTC. It translates to CASSYPSGIGNEQFF.

The chain uses TRBV7-6 and TRBJ1-5; D unresolved. Trimming took 0 bases from V and 6 from J, leaving 6 bases between them. Germline-derived CDR1 and CDR2 are SGHVS and FNYEAQ. This CDR3 region has 13 residues. CDR3 DNA sequence: TGTGCCAGCAGCTTAGCGCCCCGTCAGCCCCAGCATTTT. It yields the protein CASSLAPRQPQHF.

The genes are TRBV19 and TRBJ1-1, with no clear D. Germline V gene data show CDR1 as LNHDA and CDR2 as SQIVND (reference sequence). The ends were cut back, 1 base at V and 5 bases at J, with 8 bases in the middle. The length of the CDR3 is 13 residues. The CDR3 loop is CASSIASPTEAFF. In DNA, the CDR3 is TGTGCCAGTAGTATAGCCAGTCCTACTGAAGCTTTCTTT.

This clonotype was seen many times. The chain links TRBV7-3 to TRBJ2-1, with D unclear. The CDR3 length is 17 residues. V was cut by 2 bases and J by 0 bases, with 14 bases left in between. CDR1 is SGHTA and CDR2 is FQGTGA in the germline V gene. The CDR3 sequence is CASSLGPYLSSYNEQFF. In nucleotides, the CDR3 is TGTGCCAGCAGCTTAGGTCCGTATCTGAGCTCCTACAATGAGCAGTTCTTC.

This clonotype was picked up many times. This CDR3 is CASSPYTRNYGYTF. DNA for the CDR3: TGTGCCAGCAGCCCGTACACGAGGAACTATGGCTACACCTTC. The rearrangement joins TRBV7-2 to TRBJ1-2, with D hard to call. V lost 5 bases, J lost 2 bases, and 12 bases lay in between. Germline V CDR1 and CDR2: SGHTA, FQGNSA. This CDR3 comprises 14 residues.

This clonotype was found a few times. V and J are TRBV11-2 and TRBJ1-4, with D uncertain. Trimming left V 5 bases short and J 0 bases short, with 13 bases between. The CDR3 is 16 amino acids. Germline CDR1 and CDR2: SGHAT and FQNNGV. The CDR3 sequence: CASSPLPATTNEKLFF. The CDR3 DNA is TGTGCCAGCAGCCCCCTACCGGCAACAACTAATGAAAAACTGTTTTTT.

This clonotype was picked up many times. V usage is TRBV11-2 and J usage is TRBJ1-1; TRBD1 is a possible D gene (6 bases). Germline V gene sequence: CDR1 SGHAT, CDR2 FQNNGV. V was clipped by 3 bases and J by 5 bases, with 16 bases between them. This CDR3 comprises 15 residues. The CDR3 is CASSFRTDPLTEAFF. For the CDR3, the DNA is TGTGCCAGCAGCTTTCGGACAGACCCCCTAACTGAAGCTTTCTTT.